This T cell receptor beta chain was observed in a study of identical twins (dated by TCRdb to about 2016). The study in broad terms: TCR alpha and beta repertoires from monozygotic twins, unrelated adults of various ages and cord blood were deep-sequenced to test whether fetal clonotypes persist. Replicate twin experiments were performed at different times using different library preparation protocols to rule out contamination.

Cut back by 2 bases and 5 bases, the V and J ends lie 4 bases apart. CDR1 and CDR2 are drawn from the germline V gene: SNHLY, FYNNEI. Spanning cysteine to phenylalanine, the CDR3 consists of 11 amino acids. This entry keeps only the CDR3 DNA: 33 bases, framed from base 1. The research as a whole found: Compared with coincidental sharing between unrelated individuals, an excess of low generation-probability sequences was observed among out-of-frame TCR alpha sequences shared between twins. Because the same donors could not be followed over many years, the conclusions depended on cross-sectional statistical analysis. In monozygotic twins, recombination models systematically underestimated out-of-frame TCR alpha sharing, but the models matched the sharing seen between unrelated individuals. Abundant cord blood beta clonotypes carried fewer insertions; young adult naive repertoires showed a weaker similar trend, while memory repertoires showed none. The excess sharing between twins in beta out-of-frame sequences was weaker because fewer shared sequences reduced the signal-to-noise ratio. Invariant T cells such as MAIT and iNKT could partly confound zero-insertion analyses, although diverse VJ usage argued against such confounding for most clonotypes.

Library prep was done by 5' RACE. Sequencing relied on an Illumina HiSeq 2000. Template switching added a universal primer binding site, and the final cDNA carried a unique molecular identifier that allowed TCR cDNA molecules to be counted accurately. Specific primers in the conserved constant-segment region were used to synthesize first-strand cDNA for the TCR alpha and beta chains. To control for contamination, every cDNA library was double barcoded, receiving both a SMART-Mk sample barcode and Illumina barcodes. TruSeq adapter sequences along with Illumina sample barcodes were introduced in two successive PCR steps. TCR alpha and beta cDNA libraries were sequenced on the Illumina HiSeq platform with custom primers. The original pipeline was this. Unique molecular identifiers were extracted from raw reads with MiGEC, and CDR3 positions were determined with MiXCR. For each individual, recombination models were inferred using an EM algorithm with the repgenHMM and IGoR tools. The tcR package in R was used for shared clonotype analysis, with sharing normalized by the product of cloneset sizes. To study raw recombination without the effects of thymic and clonal selection, out-of-frame nonproductive sequences were analyzed. TCRdb cleaned the public reads at Q25 with fastp, built clones with MiXCR and kept in-frame beta chains. Each CDR3 protein gets just one entry, which takes the most common genes and DNA from the rows behind it. TCRdb assigned the V and J calls; the authors' analysis was not used. For this sample the table gives some 230,000 distinct CDR3 sequences, of which approximately 5.9% were detected only once. The ten top clones hold about 14% of the sample.

On this clonotype itself: No cognate antigen has been identified for it. No base quality information exists; no much larger clone differs at one position.

Every donor was a healthy Caucasian. The twin cohort consisted of three pairs of female monozygotic twins, all aged about 18 to 29 years. Positive isolation kits from Invitrogen were used to isolate CD4+ and CD8+ T cell populations. The sample was also reused in another study, on T cells expressing NK-cell markers. In that second paper, the authors write: Under 10 donors provided sorted CD3+CD56+NKG2C+, CD3+CD56+NKG2C- and CD3+CD56-NKG2C+ T-cell subsets, whose TCR beta-chain repertoires were profiled. Seven of the eight sequenced donors were HCMV-seropositive and one was HCMV-seronegative. In several experiments an anti-gammadeltaTCR antibody was added to restrict sorting to alphabetaTCR-expressing T cells. In a handful of donors, the dominant CD3+CD56+NKG2C+ clonotypes were among the top 10 CD8+ clonotypes and accounted for roughly 1.0-8% of CD8+ T cells. Those dominant clonotypes were again the most abundant among CD3+CD56-NKG2C+ cells in four donors, at roughly 28.3-65%. Whether the expanded NKG2C-expressing T cell clones were specific for HCMV antigens was left unclear. The eight sequenced donors were randomly selected healthy volunteers, three men and five women. To determine HCMV serostatus, a commercial ELISA kit was used to detect HCMV-specific IgG in serum. Reads were demultiplexed and grouped by UMI with MIGEC, and clonotypes were assembled and quantified with MiTCR. To exclude erroneous sequences, only TCR cDNA sequences supported by at least two reads were retained. Downstream repertoire analysis used the tcR package, and clonotypes were matched across fractions by CDR3 nucleotide sequence plus V segment. Antigen specificity was annotated against VDJdb with VDJmatch, allowing one amino acid substitution in CDR3.

The rearranged segments are TRBV2 and TRBJ2-7, with the D gene not confidently named. Sample: CD8+ T cells sorted from blood. The sequence came from a woman under 30 in good health. The DNA is TGTGCCAGCAGTGAATGGGACGAGCAGTACTTC. Its protein product is CASSEWDEQYF.